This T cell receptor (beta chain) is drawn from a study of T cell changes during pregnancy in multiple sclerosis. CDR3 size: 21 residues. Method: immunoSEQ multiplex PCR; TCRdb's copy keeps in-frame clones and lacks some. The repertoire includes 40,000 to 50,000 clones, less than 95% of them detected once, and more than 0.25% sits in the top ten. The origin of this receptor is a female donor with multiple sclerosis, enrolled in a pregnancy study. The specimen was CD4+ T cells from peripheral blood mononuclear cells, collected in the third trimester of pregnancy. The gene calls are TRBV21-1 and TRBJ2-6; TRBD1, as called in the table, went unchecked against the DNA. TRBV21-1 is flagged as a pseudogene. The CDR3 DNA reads TGTGCCAGCAGCAAAAGGGGTGAGAAGCACAGGATGCACTCTGGGGCCAACGTCCTGACTTTC. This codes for CASSKRGEKHRMHSGANVLTF.